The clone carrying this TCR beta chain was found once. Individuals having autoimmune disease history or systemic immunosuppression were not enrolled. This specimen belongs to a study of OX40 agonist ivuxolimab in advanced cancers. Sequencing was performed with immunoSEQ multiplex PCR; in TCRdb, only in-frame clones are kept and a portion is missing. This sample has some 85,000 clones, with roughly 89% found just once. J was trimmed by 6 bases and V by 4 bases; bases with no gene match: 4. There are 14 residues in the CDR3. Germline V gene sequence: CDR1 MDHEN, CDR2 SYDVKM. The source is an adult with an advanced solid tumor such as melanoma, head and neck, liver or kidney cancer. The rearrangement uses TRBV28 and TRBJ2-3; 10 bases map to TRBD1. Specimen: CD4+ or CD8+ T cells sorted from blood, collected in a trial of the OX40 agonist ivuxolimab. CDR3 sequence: CASSSGQGRDTQYF. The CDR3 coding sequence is TGTGCCAGCAGTTCGGGACAGGGGAGGGATACGCAGTATTTT.